These 20 T cell receptor beta chains originate from one sample sequenced in a study of OX40 agonist ivuxolimab in advanced cancers. Using immunoSEQ multiplex PCR, the repertoire was profiled, and TCRdb retains in-frame clones only, with some absent. The sample consists of more than 65,000 clones, about nine tenths of them appearing once. The specimen was CD4+ or CD8+ T cells sorted from blood, collected in a trial of the OX40 agonist ivuxolimab. The receptors come from an adult with an advanced solid tumor such as melanoma, head and neck, liver or kidney cancer.

The gene calls are TRBV12-5 and TRBJ1-5; D perhaps matches TRBD1 (5 bases). The CDR3 sequence is 17 residues long. Germline V gives CDR1 LGHNT, CDR2 FRNRAP. V lost 0 bases and J lost 6, with 18 bases in between. This CDR3 reads CASGLVRDLGESQPQHF. CDR3 nucleotides: TGTGCTAGTGGTTTGGTCAGGGACCTGGGCGAGAGTCAGCCCCAGCATTTT.

The chain employs TRBV7-9 and TRBJ1-3; the D is unclear. Germline CDR1 is SEHNR and CDR2 is FQNEAQ (reference sequence). Trimming removed 1 base at V and 0 bases at J, with 7 bases between. CDR3 length equals 15 residues. The CDR3 region has the DNA TGTGCCAGCAGCTTAGATAGTCCCTCTGGAAACACCATATATTTT. Encoded protein: CASSLDSPSGNTIYF.

This clone occurred once. CDR3 in amino acids: CASSLGTGGTDTQYF. The CDR3 nucleotides are TGCGCCAGCAGCTTGGGCACGGGGGGCACAGATACGCAGTATTTT. The chain combines TRBV5-1 with TRBJ2-3, with TRBD2 as a possible D gene (6 bases). V was pared by 0 bases and J by 1 base, with 9 bases between. The CDR3 runs 15 residues. Germline V gives CDR1 SGHRS, CDR2 YFSETQ. Supplemented by reference TRBV5-1 and TRBJ2-3, the full variable domain reads KAGVTQTPRYLIKTRGQQVTLSCSPISGHRSVSWYQQTPGQGLQFLFEYFSETQRNKGNFPGRFSGRQFSNSRSEMNVSTLELGDSALYLCASSLGTGGTDTQYFGPGTRLTVL.

The chain links TRBV25-1 to TRBJ2-2; no reliable D call. Germline V gene lookup returns CDR1 MGHDK and CDR2 SYGVNS. The V gene lost 4 bases and the J gene lost 7 bases, with 13 bases spanning the gap. There are 14 residues in the CDR3. The CDR3 is CASSGPVQDGELFF. The CDR3 bases are TGTGCCAGCAGTGGCCCAGTGCAGGACGGGGAGCTGTTTTTT.

The chain uses TRBV19 and TRBJ2-1; 9 nucleotides match TRBD1. CDR1 is LNHDA and CDR2 is SQIVND in the germline V gene (reference sequence). This CDR3 is built from 16 residues. The J segment lost 1 base and the V segment lost 6 bases, leaving 7 bases of the junction unmatched. The CDR3 DNA is TGTGCCAGTAGCCTACCGGGGACAGGGTCCTACAATGAGCAGTTCTTC. This sequence encodes CASSLPGTGSYNEQFF. Supplemented by reference TRBV19 and TRBJ2-1, the full variable domain reads DGGITQSPKYLFRKEGQNVTLSCEQNLNHDAMYWYRQDPGQGLRLIYYSQIVNDFQKGDIAEGYSVSREKKESFPLTVTSAQKNPTAFYLCASSLPGTGSYNEQFFGPGTRLTVL.

The CDR3 nucleotides are TGTGCCAGCAGCTTAGACGGGAGCCCCCCCTACAATGAGCAGTTCTTC. Its translation is CASSLDGSPPYNEQFF. V gene TRBV11-2 combines with J gene TRBJ2-1, with D perhaps TRBD2 (6 bases). The CDR3 has 16 amino acids. V was trimmed by 0 bases and J by 2 bases, leaving 11 bases between them. CDR1 is SGHAT and CDR2 is FQNNGV in the germline V gene.

The rearrangement links TRBV5-1 to TRBJ2-7, with D possibly matching TRBD2 (6 bases). This CDR3 contains 15 residues. Germline CDR1 reads SGHRS; CDR2 reads YFSETQ. Trimming stripped 0 bases from V and 4 bases from J, with 14 bases between. CDR3 in amino acids: CASSLATAGSYEQYF. The DNA for the CDR3 is TGCGCCAGCAGCTTGGCCACAGCGGGTAGTTACGAGCAGTACTTC.

The rearrangement links TRBV6-1 to TRBJ2-5; 9 bases are shared with TRBD2. Germline assignment: CDR1 MNHNS and CDR2 SASEGT. The trim removed 4 bases at V and 4 bases at J, leaving 16 bases unmatched. There are 18 residues in the CDR3. The DNA for the CDR3 is TGTGCCAGCAGTGCCTTCCCTGGAGCGGGAGGTGGGATAGAGACCCAGTACTTC. Protein sequence: CASSAFPGAGGGIETQYF.

J is TRBJ2-7 and V is TRBV7-8; 9 bases map to TRBD2. From germline, CDR1 is SGHVS and CDR2 FQNEAQ. V shed 5 bases, J shed 3 bases, and the junction held 11 bases outside the gene matches. The CDR3 runs 16 residues. CDR3 sequence: CASSPRGAGGLYEQYF. The DNA for the CDR3 is TGTGCCAGCAGCCCCCGCGGGGCGGGAGGGCTCTACGAGCAGTACTTC. The full variable domain, in which reference TRBV7-8 and TRBJ2-7 provide the parts outside the CDR3, is GAGVSQSPRYKVAKRGQDVALRCDPISGHVSLFWYQQALGQGPEFLTYFQNEAQLDKSGLPSDRFFAERPEGSVSTLKIQRTQQEDSAVYLCASSPRGAGGLYEQYFGPGTRLTVT.

The V call is TRBV28, the J call TRBJ1-2; no definite D call. Germline V gene sequence: CDR1 MDHEN, CDR2 SYDVKM. The CDR3 loop spans 16 amino acids. V lost 2 bases and J 1 base, leaving 14 bases between the germline ends. CDR3 DNA sequence: TGTGCCAGCAGTTTAAGGTTGGGAGAGGTTAACTATGGCTACACCTTC. Translated: CASSLRLGEVNYGYTF.

This chain uses TRBV14 with TRBJ2-3; D may match TRBD1 or TRBD2 (5 bases each). Germline CDR1 SGHDN, CDR2 FVKESK. The CDR3 loop spans 15 amino acids. Trimming removed 2 bases at V and 8 bases at J, with 17 bases between. CDR3 coding DNA: TGTGCCAGCAGCCAACGTTGGGGGAGTGGGGGTACGCAGTATTTT. Protein product: CASSQRWGSGGTQYF.

The count of this clone is one. The chain couples TRBV11-3 to TRBJ1-1; 10 bases agree with TRBD1. This CDR3 has 16 residues. With V trimmed by 1 base and J by 0 bases, 2 bases remained unmatched. Per germline, CDR1 SGHNT and CDR2 YENEEA. In DNA form, the CDR3 reads TGTGCCAGCAGCTTAGGGGACAGGGGTATGAACACTGAAGCTTTCTTT. Protein sequence: CASSLGDRGMNTEAFF.

The CDR3 bases are TGTGCCATCAGTGCGCCTAGCGGGTCAATCTACAATGAGCAGTTCTTC. Translated, it gives CAISAPSGSIYNEQFF. The rearrangement links TRBV10-3 to TRBJ2-1, with 8 bases that match TRBD2. The germline CDR1 and CDR2 sequences are ENHRY and SYGVKD. V trimming: 4 bases; J trimming: 3 bases; junction bases outside the gene matches: 8. The CDR3 length is 16 residues.

V gene TRBV4-1 combines with J gene TRBJ2-5, with D maybe TRBD2 (7 bases). CDR1 and CDR2 (germline): MGHRA, YSYEKL. The CDR3 length is 16 residues. Between the trimmed V and J ends, which lost 4 bases and 5 bases, there was a span of 20 bases. In nucleotides, the CDR3 is TGCGCCAGCAGCCTGTGGGGAGGGGGGGCTCCGGAGACCCAGTACTTC. Its translation is CASSLWGGGAPETQYF.

The chain couples TRBV19 to TRBJ2-3, with D possibly being TRBD2 (6 bases). Germline-derived CDR1 and CDR2 are LNHDA and SQIVND (reference sequence). There are 13 residues in the CDR3. The V end lost 5 bases, the J end lost 4 bases, and 10 bases lay between the germline ends. The CDR3 nucleotides read TGTGCCAGTAGTCCTGGCGGGGCAGATACGCAGTATTTT. Protein sequence: CASSPGGADTQYF. Supplemented by reference TRBV19 and TRBJ2-3, the full variable domain reads DGGITQSPKYLFRKEGQNVTLSCEQNLNHDAMYWYRQDPGQGLRLIYYSQIVNDFQKGDIAEGYSVSREKKESFPLTVTSAQKNPTAFYLCASSPGGADTQYFGPGTRLTVL.

This chain joins TRBV7-9 and TRBJ2-2, with a possible D match to TRBD2 (6 bases). Germline CDR1 and CDR2: SEHNR and FQNEAQ (reference sequence). This CDR3 comprises 15 residues. Trimming took off 1 base at V and 4 bases at J, with 10 bases between the two ends. Here the CDR3 reads CASSLGQEGTGELFF. DNA for the CDR3: TGTGCCAGCAGCTTAGGGCAGGAGGGCACCGGGGAGCTGTTTTTT.

A few counts support this clone. CDR3 sequence reads: CASSPWGNTEAFF. The CDR3 DNA is TGTGCCAGCAGTCCTTGGGGGAACACTGAAGCTTTCTTT. V and J are TRBV28 and TRBJ1-1, with no clear D. Trimming pared 5 bases from V and 1 base from J, leaving 8 bases between. The CDR3 sequence is 13 residues long. Germline assignment: CDR1 MDHEN and CDR2 SYDVKM. The full variable domain, its missing parts supplied by reference TRBV28 and TRBJ1-1, is DVKVTQSSRYLVKRTGEKVFLECVQDMDHENMFWYRQDPGLGLRLIYFSYDVKMKEKGDIPEGYSVSREKKERFSLILESASTNQTSMYLCASSPWGNTEAFFGQGTRLTVV.

This rearrangement joins TRBV6-6 to TRBJ2-5; possible D gene TRBD2, 6 bases. Germline V gives CDR1 MNHNY, CDR2 SVGAGI (reference sequence). With 2 bases removed from V and 4 bases from J, the gap between germline ends came to 11 bases. The CDR3 loop spans 14 amino acids. CDR3 bases: TGTGCCAGCAGTTACGGGGGGATCCCAGAGACCCAGTACTTC. This translates into CASSYGGIPETQYF.

V gene TRBV10-1 combines with J gene TRBJ2-6; TRBD1 matches at 12 bases. V was pared by 9 bases and J by 3 bases, with 3 bases of the junction left unmatched. CDR3 size: 15 residues. The germline gives CDR1 WNHNN, CDR2 SYGVQD (reference sequence). CDR3 protein: CARGTGGIGANVLTF. CDR3 sequence (DNA): TGCGCCAGGGGGACAGGGGGCATTGGGGCCAACGTCCTGACTTTC.

The rearrangement links TRBV10-2 to TRBJ2-1, with TRBD2 identical over 12 bases. Per germline, CDR1 WSHSY and CDR2 SAAADI. The trim removed 10 bases at V and 9 bases at J, leaving 13 bases unmatched. The CDR3 totals 15 residues. CDR3 sequence (DNA): TGCGCCACCTGGGGCCGACTAGCGGGAGCTGGTGAGCAGTTCTTC. It specifies CATWGRLAGAGEQFF.